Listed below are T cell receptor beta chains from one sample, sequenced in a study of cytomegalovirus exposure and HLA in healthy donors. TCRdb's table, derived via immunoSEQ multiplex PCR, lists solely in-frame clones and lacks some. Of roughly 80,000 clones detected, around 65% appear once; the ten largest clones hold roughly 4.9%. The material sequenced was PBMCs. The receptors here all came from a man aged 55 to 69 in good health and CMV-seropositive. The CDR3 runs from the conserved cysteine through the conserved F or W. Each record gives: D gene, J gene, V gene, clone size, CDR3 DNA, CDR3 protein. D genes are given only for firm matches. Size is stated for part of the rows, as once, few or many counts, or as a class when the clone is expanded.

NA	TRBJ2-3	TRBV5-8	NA	TGTGCCAGCGCTACCAGGGAAAGCACAGATACGCAGTATTTT	CASATRESTDTQYF
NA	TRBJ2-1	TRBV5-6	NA	TGTGCCAGCAGCTTGAGAAACGGAGACAATGAGCAGTTCTTC	CASSLRNGDNEQFF
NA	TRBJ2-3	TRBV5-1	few	TGCGCCAGCAGCTTGGGCCTATCCACTAGCACAGATACGCAGTATTTT	CASSLGLSTSTDTQYF
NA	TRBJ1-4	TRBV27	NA	TGTGCCAGCAGTTTATCAGGTAAGGGGAGGGGCCGTCATGAAAAACTGTTTTTT	CASSLSGKGRGRHEKLFF
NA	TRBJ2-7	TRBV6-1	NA	TGTGCCAGCAGTGACCGGGATCCCTCCTACGAGCAGTACTTC	CASSDRDPSYEQYF
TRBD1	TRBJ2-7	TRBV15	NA	TGTGCCACCAGCAGACCGGGACAGACCTACGAGCAGTACTTC	CATSRPGQTYEQYF
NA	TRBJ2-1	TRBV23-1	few	TGCGCCAGCAGTCAATCTGAGAGTACCGCCTCTGCCGACAATGGGGAGCAGTTCTTC	CASSQSESTASADNGEQFF
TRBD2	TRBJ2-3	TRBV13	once	TGTGCCAGCAGCTTAGGACTAGCGGGGGGGAGCACAGATACGCAGTATTTT	CASSLGLAGGSTDTQYF
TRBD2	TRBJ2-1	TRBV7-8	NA	TGTGCCAGCAGCTCCCCCGCCGGGAGGACCTACAATGAGCAGTTCTTC	CASSSPAGRTYNEQFF
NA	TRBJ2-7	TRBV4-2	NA	TGTGCCAGCAGCCCCCGAGAGAGGGACGAGCAGTACTTC	CASSPRERDEQYF
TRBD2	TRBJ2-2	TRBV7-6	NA	TGTGCCTCCCAGCGGGAGGGGGGGGAGCTGTTTTTT	CASQREGGELFF
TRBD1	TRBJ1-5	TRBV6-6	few	TGTGCCAGCGGAACAGGGGGCAGACAGCCCCAGCATTTT	CASGTGGRQPQHF
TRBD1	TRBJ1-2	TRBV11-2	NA	TGTGCCAGCAGCCCCGAGAGACAGGGACGTGGCTACACCTTC	CASSPERQGRGYTF
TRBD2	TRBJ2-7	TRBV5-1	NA	TGCGCCAGCAACCCCGCCCCTAGCGGGGCCAACTACGAGCAGTACTTC	CASNPAPSGANYEQYF
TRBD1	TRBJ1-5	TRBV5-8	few	TGTGCCAGCAGTTCCGGGACAGGGGCCGGACAGCCCCAGCATTTT	CASSSGTGAGQPQHF
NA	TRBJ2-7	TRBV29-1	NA	TGCAGCGTTGTCTCAGGTTTAAGCTCCTACGAGCAGTACTTC	CSVVSGLSSYEQYF
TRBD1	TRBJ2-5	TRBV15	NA	TGTGCCACCAGCAGAGATCGGGCAGGGGGAGCGACCCAGTACTTC	CATSRDRAGGATQYF
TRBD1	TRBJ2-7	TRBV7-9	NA	TGTTCCAGCAGCGGACAGGGGTACTACGAGCAGTACTTC	CSSSGQGYYEQYF
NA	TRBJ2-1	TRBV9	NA	TGTGCCAGCAGCGCCAGCGGGTATAATATCAATGAGCAGTTCTTC	CASSASGYNINEQFF
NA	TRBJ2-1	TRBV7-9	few	TGTGCCAGCAGCTTGCACTCCTCCTACAATGAGCAGTTCTTC	CASSLHSSYNEQFF
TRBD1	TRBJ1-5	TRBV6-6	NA	TGTGCCAGCAGGCGACAGGGGGCCGAAAATCAGCCCCAGCATTTT	CASRRQGAENQPQHF
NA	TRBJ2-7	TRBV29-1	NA	TGCAGCGGCAGGACAGCGAACTCCTACGAGCAGTACTTC	CSGRTANSYEQYF
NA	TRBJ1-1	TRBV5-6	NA	TGTGCCAGCAGCTTGTTAGGGGTTGAAACTGAAGCTTTCTTT	CASSLLGVETEAFF
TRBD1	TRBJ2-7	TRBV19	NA	TGTGCCAGCAGCAAGGACAGGCGCTACGAGCAGTACTTC	CASSKDRRYEQYF
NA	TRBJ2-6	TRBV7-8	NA	TGTGCCAGCAGCGTGCTAGGGGGTACTGGGGCCAACGTCCTGACTTTC	CASSVLGGTGANVLTF
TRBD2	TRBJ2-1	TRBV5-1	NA	TGCGCCAGCAGCTTGGATCTAGCGGGGGCCAATGAGCAGTTCTTC	CASSLDLAGANEQFF
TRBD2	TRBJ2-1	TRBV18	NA	TGTGCCAGCTCACCACTAGCGGGGGGGCCTAGCTACAATGAGCAGTTCTTC	CASSPLAGGPSYNEQFF
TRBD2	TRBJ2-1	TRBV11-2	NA	TGTGCCAGCAGCTTACCTAAGCCGGGAGGGGGGAATGAGCAGTTCTTC	CASSLPKPGGGNEQFF
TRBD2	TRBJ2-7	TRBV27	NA	TGTGCCAGCAGTTTATCGCAGCGGGGATCCTACGAGCAGTACTTC	CASSLSQRGSYEQYF
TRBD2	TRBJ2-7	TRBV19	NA	TGTGCCAGTAGTACTGGTCCGGGAGGCGAGCAGTACTTC	CASSTGPGGEQYF
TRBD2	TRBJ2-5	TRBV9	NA	TGTGCCAGCAGCGCCCCGTTGAGACAGGGGACTAGCGGGAGCCTAGAGACCCAGTACTTC	CASSAPLRQGTSGSLETQYF
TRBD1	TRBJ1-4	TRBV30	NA	TGTGCCTGGAGTCTTTCAGGGGGCGCGTTAGAAAAACTGTTTTTT	CAWSLSGGALEKLFF
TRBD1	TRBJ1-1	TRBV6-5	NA	TGTGCCAGCATCCCGTTAGCCACAGGGGTCACTGAAGCTTTCTTT	CASIPLATGVTEAFF
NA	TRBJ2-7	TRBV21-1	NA	TGTGCCAGCAGCGCGACAGGGGTGTCGTTCTACGAGCAGTACTTC	CASSATGVSFYEQYF
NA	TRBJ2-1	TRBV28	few	TGTGCCAGCAGTTCCTTTACAGGGTCTTCGGGGAATGAGCAGTTCTTC	CASSSFTGSSGNEQFF
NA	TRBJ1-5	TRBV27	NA	TGTGCCAGCAGTTTATCAGGGCAGGGTAGCAATCAGCCCCAGCATTTT	CASSLSGQGSNQPQHF
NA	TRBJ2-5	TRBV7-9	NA	TGTGCCAGCAGCTTCGACAGACCAGAGACCCAGTACTTC	CASSFDRPETQYF
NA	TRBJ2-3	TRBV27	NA	TGTGCCAGCAGTCCCCTCGCAGGGGCAGATACGCAGTATTTT	CASSPLAGADTQYF
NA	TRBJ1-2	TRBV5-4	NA	TGTGCCAGCAGCTTTATGTTGGTAGACTATGGCTACACCTTC	CASSFMLVDYGYTF
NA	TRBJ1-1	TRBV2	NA	TGTGCCAGCAGTATGAGCCTAAATCGCGGGAATGATGGAACTGAAGCTTTCTTT	CASSMSLNRGNDGTEAFF
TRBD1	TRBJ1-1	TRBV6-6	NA	TGTGCCAGCAGTTCCTCTCAGGGGGGCCAGAACACTGAAGCTTTCTTT	CASSSSQGGQNTEAFF
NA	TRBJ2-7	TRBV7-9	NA	TGTGCCAGCAGCCCAGCGTCGGGGGACGAGCAGTACTTC	CASSPASGDEQYF
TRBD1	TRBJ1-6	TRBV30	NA	TGTGCCTGGGACAGGGGGGATTCACCCCTCCACTTT	CAWDRGDSPLHF
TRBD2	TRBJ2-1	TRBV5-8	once	TGTGCCAGCAGCGGGGCTAGCGGGGAATACAATGAGCAGTTCTTC	CASSGASGEYNEQFF
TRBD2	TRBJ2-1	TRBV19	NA	TGTGCCAGTAGTGCCTCTAGCGGGAGGGCCAATGAGCAGTTCTTC	CASSASSGRANEQFF
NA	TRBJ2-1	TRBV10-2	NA	TGCGCCAGCAGCGAGGCGTTCTACAATGAGCAGTTCTTC	CASSEAFYNEQFF
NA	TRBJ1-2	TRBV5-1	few	TGCGCCAGCAGCCCTAGCGGACAGAACTATGGCTACACCTTC	CASSPSGQNYGYTF
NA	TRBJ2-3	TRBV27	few	TGTGCCAGCAGTCCCCAGGGGGACTCGGCCCCAGATACGCAGTATTTT	CASSPQGDSAPDTQYF
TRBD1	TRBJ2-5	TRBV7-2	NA	TGTGCCAGCAGCTTAAGGACAGGGGAAGAACAGACCCAGTACTTC	CASSLRTGEEQTQYF
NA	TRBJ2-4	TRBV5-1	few	TGCGCCAGCAGCTTAGGCGGAGTAGGAAACATTCAGTACTTC	CASSLGGVGNIQYF
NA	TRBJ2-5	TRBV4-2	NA	TGTGCCAGCAGCCCTGGGGCGGGACGTGGAAAAGAGACCCAGTACTTC	CASSPGAGRGKETQYF
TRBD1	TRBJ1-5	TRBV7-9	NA	TGTGCCAGCAGCCCCATTGACAGGGGGCCTCAGCCCCAGCATTTT	CASSPIDRGPQPQHF
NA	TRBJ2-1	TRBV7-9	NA	TGTGCCAGCAGCTTGGGGGGTGAGCAGTTCTTC	CASSLGGEQFF
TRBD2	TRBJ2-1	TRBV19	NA	TGTGCCAGTAGTATACTTGCGGGGGGGCCCTACAATGAGCAGTTCTTC	CASSILAGGPYNEQFF
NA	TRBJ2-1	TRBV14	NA	TGTGCCAGCAGCCCTTACGCCGGGAATCTGCCTTACAATGAGCAGTTCTTC	CASSPYAGNLPYNEQFF
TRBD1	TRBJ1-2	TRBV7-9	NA	TGTGCCAGCAGCTTATCTGGGACAGGGGGCGATGGCTACACCTTC	CASSLSGTGGDGYTF
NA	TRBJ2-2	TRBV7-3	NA	TGTGCCAGCAGCTTACGAGGGAACACCGGGGAGCTGTTTTTT	CASSLRGNTGELFF
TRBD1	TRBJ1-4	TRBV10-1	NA	TGCGCCAGCAGTGAGGAGGAAGGGACAGGGGGCCCGACTAATGAAAAACTGTTTTTT	CASSEEEGTGGPTNEKLFF
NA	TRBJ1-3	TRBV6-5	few	TGTGCCAGCAGTCATCAGGCCTCTGGAAACACCATATATTTT	CASSHQASGNTIYF
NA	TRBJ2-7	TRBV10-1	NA	TGCGCCAGCAGCACGAGCTCCTACGAGCAGTACTTC	CASSTSSYEQYF